The 21 T cell receptor beta chains in this list originate from one sample, sequenced in a study of CD4+ T cells in melanoma. Measured with immunoSEQ multiplex PCR; TCRdb has only the in-frame clones, and not every one. Of about 50,000 clones in the sample, 75% to 90% were seen once. Sequencing used peripheral blood. The source is a human donor with melanoma.

This chain joins TRBV19 and TRBJ2-2; the D gene is possibly TRBD1 (6 bases). CDR1 LNHDA and CDR2 SQIVND come from the germline V gene (reference sequence). Trimming took off 6 bases at V and 5 bases at J, with 16 bases between the two ends. The CDR3 sequence is 15 residues long. CDR3: CASRIQGLGTGELFF. In nucleotides, the CDR3 is TGTGCCAGTAGGATACAGGGCCTGGGAACCGGGGAGCTGTTTTTT.

The CDR3: CATSSRDRPTYEQYF. CDR3 in DNA: TGTGCCACCAGCAGCCGGGACAGGCCAACCTACGAGCAGTACTTC. This chain joins TRBV15 and TRBJ2-7; TRBD1 matches at 8 bases. V lost 3 bases, J lost 2 bases, and 6 bases stayed unmatched. Germline loops: CDR1 LNHNV, CDR2 YYDKDF (reference sequence). CDR3 length equals 15 residues.

This chain connects TRBV6-5 to TRBJ1-1; D is unresolved. CDR1 and CDR2 (germline): MNHEY, SVGAGI. The V and J ends lost 0 bases and 1 base respectively, with 9 bases between them. The CDR3 totals 15 residues. The CDR3 DNA sequence: TGTGCCAGCAGTTACTCGAAGGTTGGGAACACTGAAGCTTTCTTT. Amino acid sequence: CASSYSKVGNTEAFF.

This chain connects TRBV18 to TRBJ2-3; 11 bases are a match to TRBD1. Germline V gene lookup returns CDR1 KGHSH and CDR2 LQKENI. The CDR3 is made up of 15 amino acids. V lost 4 bases to trimming and J lost 4 bases; unmatched junction nucleotides: 4. CDR3 DNA sequence: TGTGCCAGCTCACGGCCGGGACAGGGGGCAGATACGCAGTATTTT. Translated: CASSRPGQGADTQYF.

The chain links TRBV6-1 to TRBJ2-3; TRBD1 is a possible D gene (5 bases). The CDR3 sequence is 15 residues long. Trimming stripped 5 bases from V and 2 bases from J, with 14 bases between. The V gene's germline CDR1 is MNHNS and CDR2 SASEGT. CDR3 residues: CASSPGSGFTDTQYF. The CDR3 coding sequence is TGTGCCAGCAGTCCAGGGTCGGGCTTCACAGATACGCAGTATTTT.

The chain links TRBV27 to TRBJ2-7, with D tentatively TRBD1 (6 bases). Germline values: CDR1 MNHEY, CDR2 SMNVEV (reference sequence). This CDR3 has 13 amino acids. Deletions cut 10 bases from V and 5 bases from J, with 18 bases between. The CDR3 here is CANPPTGLHEQYF. The CDR3 nucleotides are TGTGCCAACCCCCCAACAGGGCTCCACGAGCAGTACTTC.

The chain couples TRBV18 to TRBJ2-5; 11 positions agree with TRBD2. The germline V gene has CDR1 KGHSH and CDR2 LQKENI. The V segment lost 0 bases and the J segment 2 bases; nucleotides outside the gene matches: 8. CDR3 length: 18 residues. CDR3 nucleotides: TGTGCCAGCTCACCACCGTCACTAGCGGGGGCCCTACAAGAGACCCAGTACTTC. Residues: CASSPPSLAGALQETQYF.

This clone showed up just once. This rearrangement joins TRBV19 to TRBJ1-5; 9 positions match TRBD1. The CDR3 spans 16 residues. The ends lost 0 bases at V and 4 bases at J; junction bases unmatched: 4. Germline CDR1 is LNHDA and CDR2 is SQIVND (reference sequence). CDR3 coding DNA: TGTGCCAGTAGTATAGAACGACAGGGGGAGAATCAGCCCCAGCATTTT. Encoded protein: CASSIERQGENQPQHF.

The genes are TRBV7-2 and TRBJ2-7, with TRBD1 identical over 9 bases. The germline V gene has CDR1 SGHTA and CDR2 FQGNSA. The CDR3 consists of 16 residues. V shed 3 bases, J shed 0 bases, and the junction held 6 bases outside the gene matches. CDR3 sequence reads: CASSFAPGQGSYEQYF. The CDR3 DNA reads as TGTGCCAGCAGCTTCGCTCCGGGACAGGGCTCCTACGAGCAGTACTTC.

The chain links TRBV11-2 to TRBJ2-7; maybe TRBD1 (7 bases). The CDR3 is made up of 15 amino acids. Germline V CDR1 and CDR2: SGHAT, FQNNGV. The ends were cut back, 1 base at V and 5 bases at J, with 15 bases in the middle. The CDR3 region has the DNA TGTGCCAGCAGCTTAGGCGCGGGGACAGTCCACGAGCAGTACTTC. It yields the protein CASSLGAGTVHEQYF. The whole variable domain, remainder taken from reference TRBV11-2 and TRBJ2-7, is EAGVAQSPRYKIIEKRQSVAFWCNPISGHATLYWYQQILGQGPKLLIQFQNNGVVDDSQLPKDRFSAERLKGVDSTLKIQPAKLEDSAVYLCASSLGAGTVHEQYFGPGTRLTVT.

The chain recombines TRBV18 with TRBJ2-7; no definite D call. With 3 bases removed from V and 0 bases from J, the gap between germline ends came to 3 bases. CDR3 length: 12 residues. CDR1 KGHSH and CDR2 LQKENI come from the germline V gene. This chain's CDR3 is CASSPRSYEQYF. DNA of the CDR3: TGTGCCAGCTCACCTCGCTCCTACGAGCAGTACTTC. Supplemented by reference TRBV18 and TRBJ2-7, the full variable domain reads NAGVMQNPRHLVRRRGQEARLRCSPMKGHSHVYWYRQLPEEGLKFMVYLQKENIIDESGMPKERFSAEFPKEGPSILRIQQVVRGDSAAYFCASSPRSYEQYFGPGTRLTVT.

The J gene is TRBJ2-1, the V gene TRBV6-1; no clear D. Germline CDR1 reads MNHNS; CDR2 reads SASEGT. The germline V and J ends were trimmed by 7 bases and 4 bases, with 5 bases remaining between them. There are 11 residues in the CDR3. The CDR3 coding sequence is TGTGCCAGCACTCAGTACAATGAGCAGTTCTTC. This encodes CASTQYNEQFF.

The genes are TRBV5-1 and TRBJ1-6; no definite D call. CDR3 length equals 14 residues. V was trimmed by 0 bases and J by 4 bases, leaving 5 bases between them. Germline assignment: CDR1 SGHRS and CDR2 YFSETQ. The CDR3 loop is CASSLGGYNSPLHF. The CDR3 DNA follows: TGCGCCAGCAGCTTGGGAGGGTATAATTCACCCCTCCACTTT.

The CDR3 nucleotides read TGTGCCAGCAGCTTAGGGGGGGGAGAGACCCAGTACTTC. Amino acid sequence: CASSLGGGETQYF. The genes are TRBV11-2 and TRBJ2-5, with 7 positions matching TRBD2. This CDR3 has 13 amino acids. Germline CDR1 is SGHAT and CDR2 is FQNNGV. The V gene end was trimmed by 1 base and the J gene end by 4 bases; junction bases not matched to a gene: 0.

J is TRBJ2-6 and V is TRBV19; 8 bases line up with TRBD1. The V and J ends lost 3 bases and 1 base, in that order; junction bases with no gene match: 8. The CDR3 sequence is 18 residues long. Germline assignment: CDR1 LNHDA and CDR2 SQIVND (reference sequence). The DNA for the CDR3 is TGTGCCAGTAGTATCTGGCAGGGGGCAGGGTCTGGGGCCAACGTCCTGACTTTC. Protein: CASSIWQGAGSGANVLTF.

CDR3 bases: TGTGCCAGCAGCTCAACCCTTGGACAGGGACCGTTTTTT. This sequence encodes CASSSTLGQGPFF. The rearrangement joins TRBV13 to TRBJ1-4; 8 positions match TRBD1. The CDR3 sequence is 13 residues long. Germline V gives CDR1 PRHDT, CDR2 FYEKMQ (reference sequence). V lost 4 bases and J lost 16; bases outside the gene matches: 11.

The genes are TRBV5-4 and TRBJ2-5, with 12 bases identical to TRBD1. The end of the DNA fits TRBJ2-7 better, so the J call may be wrong. The germline V gene encodes CDR1 SGHNT and CDR2 YYREEE (reference sequence). The CDR3 has 19 residues. CDR3 sequence reads: CASSLWDRGLIFPNYEQYF. DNA of the CDR3: TGTGCCAGCAGCTTGTGGGACAGGGGGCTAATTTTTCCAAACTACGAGCAGTACTTC.

V gene TRBV27 combines with J gene TRBJ2-7; 8 bases match TRBD1. V trimming: 5 bases; J trimming: 0 bases; junction bases outside the gene matches: 12. This CDR3 contains 17 residues. Germline V gives CDR1 MNHEY, CDR2 SMNVEV (reference sequence). DNA for the CDR3: TGTGCCAGCAGTCACCAACCTCGGACAGGGTTCTCCTACGAGCAGTACTTC. Its translation: CASSHQPRTGFSYEQYF.

The chain employs TRBV7-2 and TRBJ2-3, with D perhaps TRBD1 (5 bases). The length of the CDR3 is 14 residues. V was trimmed by 0 bases and J by 2 bases, leaving 6 bases between them. Per germline, CDR1 SGHTA and CDR2 FQGNSA. CDR3 bases: TGTGCCAGCAGCTTAGCGGGGCACACAGATACGCAGTATTTT. It specifies CASSLAGHTDTQYF.

The J gene is TRBJ2-1, the V gene TRBV19; D remains ambiguous. V lost 5 bases and J lost 5, with 7 bases in between. CDR1 and CDR2 (germline): LNHDA, SQIVND (reference sequence). This CDR3 region has 12 residues. The CDR3 is CASSRLDNEQFF. DNA for the CDR3: TGTGCCAGTAGTCGACTGGACAATGAGCAGTTCTTC.

V is TRBV5-1 and J is TRBJ2-1, with 12 bases aligning to TRBD2. The CDR3 runs to 16 residues. Germline lookup yields CDR1 SGHRS and CDR2 YFSETQ. Unmatched junction bases numbered 4, after V lost 2 bases and J lost 4 bases. CDR3 coding DNA: TGCGCCAGCAGCTTAACTAGCGGGGGGACTTACAATGAGCAGTTCTTC. The encoded protein is CASSLTSGGTYNEQFF.